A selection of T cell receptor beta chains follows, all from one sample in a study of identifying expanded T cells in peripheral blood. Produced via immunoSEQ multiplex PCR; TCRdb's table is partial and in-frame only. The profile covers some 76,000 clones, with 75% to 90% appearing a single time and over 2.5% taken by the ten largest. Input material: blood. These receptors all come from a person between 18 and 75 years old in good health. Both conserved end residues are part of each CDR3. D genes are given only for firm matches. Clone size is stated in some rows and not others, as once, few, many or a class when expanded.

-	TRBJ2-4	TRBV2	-	TGTGCCAGCAGCGAGAGAGGGTTTCTAGCCAAAAACATTCAGTACTTC	CASSERGFLAKNIQYF
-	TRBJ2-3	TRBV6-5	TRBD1	TGTGCCAGCAAGGGCTGGGACAGGAGCACAGATACGCAGTATTTT	CASKGWDRSTDTQYF
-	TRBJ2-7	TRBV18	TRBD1	TGTGCCAGCTCACGGGACGTAATTACCGGGACAGGGGTATACGAGCAGTACTTC	CASSRDVITGTGVYEQYF
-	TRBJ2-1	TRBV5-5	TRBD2	TGTGCCAGCAGCCAAGGTAATAGCGGGAGTTACAATGAGCAGTTCTTC	CASSQGNSGSYNEQFF
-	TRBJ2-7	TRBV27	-	TGTGCCAGCAGTTTTGTCGCGAACGCCGCTAGAGAGCAGTACTTC	CASSFVANAAREQYF
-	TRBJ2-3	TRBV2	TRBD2	TGTGCCAGCAGTGAAGGTCTAGCGGCAGATACGCAGTATTTT	CASSEGLAADTQYF
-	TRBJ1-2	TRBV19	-	TGTGCCAGTACCGTGACAGGCGGGTCTTATGGCTACACCTTC	CASTVTGGSYGYTF
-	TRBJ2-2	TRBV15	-	TGTGCCACCAGATCCGGGGGTGGGTACACCGGGGAGCTGTTTTTT	CATRSGGGYTGELFF
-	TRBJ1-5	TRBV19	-	TGTGCCACCTCTTGGAGTAGGAGTCAGCCCCAGCATTTT	CATSWSRSQPQHF
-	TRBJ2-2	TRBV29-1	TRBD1	TGCAGCGTTGATCCAGGGGGAAGGAACACCGGGGAGCTGTTTTTT	CSVDPGGRNTGELFF
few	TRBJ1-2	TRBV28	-	TGTGCCAGCAGTATCGACTATGGCTACACCTTC	CASSIDYGYTF
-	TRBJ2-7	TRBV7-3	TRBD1	TGTGCCAGCAGTTCCTCAGGGGGCCACGAGCAGTACTTC	CASSSSGGHEQYF
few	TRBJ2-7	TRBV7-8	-	TGTGCCAGCAGCTTAGAAAGGTCGTCGACCTACTCCTACGAGCAGTACTTC	CASSLERSSTYSYEQYF
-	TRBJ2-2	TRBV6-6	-	TGTGCCTATAGAGGGAGCAACACCGGGGAGCTGTTTTTT	CAYRGSNTGELFF
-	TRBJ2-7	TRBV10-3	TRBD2	TGTGCCATCAGTGAGTCGACTAGCGGGACCTACGAGCAGTACTTC	CAISESTSGTYEQYF
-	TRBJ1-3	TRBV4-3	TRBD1	TGCGCCAGCAGCCATACACAGGGGTTAGCTGGAAACACCATATATTTT	CASSHTQGLAGNTIYF
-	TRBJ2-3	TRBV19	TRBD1	TGTGCCAGTAGTATGGGACAGGGTTGGACAGATACGCAGTATTTT	CASSMGQGWTDTQYF
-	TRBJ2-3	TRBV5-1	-	TGCGCCAGCAGAATCCAAACAGCTTCTAGCACAGATACGCAGTATTTT	CASRIQTASSTDTQYF
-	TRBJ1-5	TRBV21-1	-	TGTGCCAGCAGTCTCGCTTGCAGGGGTGATCAGCCCCAGCATTTT	CASSLACRGDQPQHF
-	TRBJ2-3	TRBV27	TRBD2	TGTGCCAGCAGTTTGAGCGGGGGGGTAGATACGCAGTATTTT	CASSLSGGVDTQYF
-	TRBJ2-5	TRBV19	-	TGTGCCAGTAGTATACAAGAGACCCAGTACTTC	CASSIQETQYF
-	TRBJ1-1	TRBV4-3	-	TGCGCCAGCAGCCAGCAACAGGCGTTGGGGGAAGCTTTCTTT	CASSQQQALGEAFF
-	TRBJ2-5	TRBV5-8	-	TGTGCCAGCAGCTTACAAGAGACCCAGTACTTC	CASSLQETQYF
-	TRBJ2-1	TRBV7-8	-	TGTGCCAGCAGCGGGTCAGCGGACCCATCCTGGGGTGAGCAGTTCTTC	CASSGSADPSWGEQFF
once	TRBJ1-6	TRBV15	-	TGTGCCACACTGGGAGCGACAGGTTATAATTCACCCCTCCACTTT	CATLGATGYNSPLHF
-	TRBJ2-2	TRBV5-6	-	TGTGCCAGCAGCCCAGAAGCGACAGGCGTGGGGGACGGGGAGCTGTTTTTT	CASSPEATGVGDGELFF
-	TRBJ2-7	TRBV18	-	TGTGCCAGCTCTCAAGGACTGACCTACGAGCAGTACTTC	CASSQGLTYEQYF
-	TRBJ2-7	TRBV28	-	TGTGCCAGCGGGACCCCGACCTACGAGCAGTACTTC	CASGTPTYEQYF
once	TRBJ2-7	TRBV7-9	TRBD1	TGTGCCAGCAGCACCGGGACAGGAAGCTACGAGCAGTACTTC	CASSTGTGSYEQYF
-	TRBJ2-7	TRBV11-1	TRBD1	TGTGCCAGCAGCCAGCCGGACAGGGGGGTCGAGCAGTACTTC	CASSQPDRGVEQYF
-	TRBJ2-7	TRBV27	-	TGTGCCAGCAGTTTATACAGAGACTCCTACGAGCAGTACTTC	CASSLYRDSYEQYF
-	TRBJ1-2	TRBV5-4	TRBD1	TGTGCCAGCAGCAAAGGACAGGGAGGGAACTATGGCTACACCTTC	CASSKGQGGNYGYTF
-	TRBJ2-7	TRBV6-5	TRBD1	TGTGCCAGCAGCCTCGCGACAGGGGGGCTGTACGAGCAGTACTTC	CASSLATGGLYEQYF
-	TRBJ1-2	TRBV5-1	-	TGCGCCAGCAGCTTGGAAGGGCATGGCTACACCTTC	CASSLEGHGYTF
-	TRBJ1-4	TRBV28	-	TGTGCCAGCTCCCAAGAATGGGGGGAGTATAATGAAAAACTGTTTTTT	CASSQEWGEYNEKLFF
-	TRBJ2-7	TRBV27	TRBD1	TGTGCCAGCAGTCCTTATTTTGGACAGGGTGCTTCCTACGAGCAGTACTTC	CASSPYFGQGASYEQYF
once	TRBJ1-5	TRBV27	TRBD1	TGTGCCAGCAGTTTATCTCGGACAGGAAATCAGCCCCAGCATTTT	CASSLSRTGNQPQHF
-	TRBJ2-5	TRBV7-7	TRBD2	TGTGCCAGCAGCCCCCGACTAGCGGGAGGCCAAGAGACCCAGTACTTC	CASSPRLAGGQETQYF
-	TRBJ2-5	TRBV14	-	TGTGCCAGCGGGATTGGGGCAGGCCAAGAGACCCAGTACTTC	CASGIGAGQETQYF
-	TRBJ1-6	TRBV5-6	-	TGTGCCAGCAGCCCGACGCTGGGGGACTCACCCCTCCACTTT	CASSPTLGDSPLHF
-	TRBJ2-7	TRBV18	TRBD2	TGTGCCAGCTCACAGACTAGCGGGAGCGGCGAGCAGTACTTC	CASSQTSGSGEQYF
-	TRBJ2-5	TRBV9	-	TGTGCCAGCAGCGTAGGGGCTCCAAAAGAGACCCAGTACTTC	CASSVGAPKETQYF